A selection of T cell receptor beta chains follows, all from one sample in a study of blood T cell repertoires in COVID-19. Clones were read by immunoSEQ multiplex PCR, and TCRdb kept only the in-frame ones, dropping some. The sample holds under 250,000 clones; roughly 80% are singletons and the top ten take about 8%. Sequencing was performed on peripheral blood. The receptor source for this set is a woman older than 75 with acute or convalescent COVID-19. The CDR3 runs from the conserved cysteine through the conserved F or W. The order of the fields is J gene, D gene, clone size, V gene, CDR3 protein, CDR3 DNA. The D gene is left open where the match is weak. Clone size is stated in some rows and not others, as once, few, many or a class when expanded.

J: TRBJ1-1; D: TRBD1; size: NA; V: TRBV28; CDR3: CASSFSGGGTEAFF; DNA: TGTGCCAGCAGTTTTTCAGGGGGTGGGACTGAAGCTTTCTTT
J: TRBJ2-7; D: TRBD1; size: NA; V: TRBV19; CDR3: CASSAGTDTYEQYF; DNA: TGTGCCAGTAGTGCCGGGACAGATACCTACGAGCAGTACTTC
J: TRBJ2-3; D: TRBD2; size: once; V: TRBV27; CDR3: CASQTSGDSTDTQYF; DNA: TGTGCCAGTCAGACTAGCGGGGACTCCACAGATACGCAGTATTTT
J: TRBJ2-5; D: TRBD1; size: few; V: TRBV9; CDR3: CASSRRPDRGTETQYF; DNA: TGTGCCAGCAGCCGCCGGCCGGACAGGGGAACGGAGACCCAGTACTTC
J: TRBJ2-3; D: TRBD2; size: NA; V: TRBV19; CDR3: CASSRRFGTSGGDTQYF; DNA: TGTGCCAGTAGTCGTCGTTTTGGGACTAGCGGCGGAGATACGCAGTATTTT
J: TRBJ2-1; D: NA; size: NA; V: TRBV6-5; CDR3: CASSYNSGGSYNEQFF; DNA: TGTGCCAGCAGTTATAATAGCGGAGGCTCCTACAATGAGCAGTTCTTC
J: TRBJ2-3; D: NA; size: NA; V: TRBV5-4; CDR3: CASSTDGGGTDTQYF; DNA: TGTGCCAGCAGCACCGATGGGGGAGGAACAGATACGCAGTATTTT
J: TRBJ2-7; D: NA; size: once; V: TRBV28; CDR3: CASTREGISYEQYF; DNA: TGTGCCAGCACCAGGGAAGGAATTTCCTACGAGCAGTACTTC
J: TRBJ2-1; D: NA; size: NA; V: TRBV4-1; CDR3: CASSHLVAYNEQFF; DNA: TGCGCCAGCAGCCACCTAGTGGCCTACAATGAGCAGTTCTTC
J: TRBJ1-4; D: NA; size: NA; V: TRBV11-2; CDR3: CASSPKLTTGLATNEKLFF; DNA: TGTGCCAGCAGCCCAAAGCTAACTACAGGATTGGCAACTAATGAAAAACTGTTTTTT
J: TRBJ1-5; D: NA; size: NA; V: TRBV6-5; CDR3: CASSYSGDSNQPQHF; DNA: TGTGCCAGCAGTTACTCAGGGGATAGCAATCAGCCCCAGCATTTT
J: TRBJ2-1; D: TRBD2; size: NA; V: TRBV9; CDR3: CASSVGPPGLAGNNEQFF; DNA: TGTGCCAGCAGCGTAGGCCCACCGGGACTAGCGGGCAACAATGAGCAGTTCTTC
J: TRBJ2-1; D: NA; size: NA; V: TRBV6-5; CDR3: CASRQGPVNEQFF; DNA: TGTGCCAGCAGACAGGGTCCGGTCAATGAGCAGTTCTTC
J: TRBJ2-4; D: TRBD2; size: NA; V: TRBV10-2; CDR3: CASRNSGGAGNIQYF; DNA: TGCGCCAGTAGAAATAGCGGGGGGGCCGGAAACATTCAGTACTTC
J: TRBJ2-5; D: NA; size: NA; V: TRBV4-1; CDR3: CASSQHSTGTPMLETQYF; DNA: TGCGCCAGCAGCCAGCACTCCACCGGTACCCCCATGCTGGAGACCCAGTACTTC
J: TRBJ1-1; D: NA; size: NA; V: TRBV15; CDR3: CATSRFRTEKQMNTEAFF; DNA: TGTGCCACCAGCAGATTTAGGACTGAAAAACAGATGAACACTGAAGCTTTCTTT
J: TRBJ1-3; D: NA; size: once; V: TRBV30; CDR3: CAWRMAPGNTIYF; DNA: TGTGCCTGGAGGATGGCCCCTGGAAACACCATATATTTT
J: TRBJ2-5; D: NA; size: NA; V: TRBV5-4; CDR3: CASSPTGGIGETQYF; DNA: TGTGCCAGCAGCCCGACCGGGGGTATAGGAGAGACCCAGTACTTC
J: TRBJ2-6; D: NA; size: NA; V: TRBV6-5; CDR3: CASTPGGGANVLTF; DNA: TGTGCCAGCACCCCCGGCGGGGGGGCCAACGTCCTGACTTTC
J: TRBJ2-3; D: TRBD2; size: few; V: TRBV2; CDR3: CASSAIAGVPDTQYF; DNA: TGTGCCAGCAGTGCAATAGCGGGAGTACCAGATACGCAGTATTTT
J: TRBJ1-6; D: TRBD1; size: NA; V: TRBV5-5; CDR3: CASRLGQFNSPLHF; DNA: TGTGCCAGCAGATTGGGACAGTTTAATTCACCCCTCCACTTT
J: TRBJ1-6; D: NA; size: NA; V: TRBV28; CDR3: CASIRGQWGSPLHF; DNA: TGTGCCAGCATCAGAGGACAGTGGGGTTCACCCCTCCACTTT
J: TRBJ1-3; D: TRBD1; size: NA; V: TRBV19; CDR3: CASIEQGTGNTIYF; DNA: TGTGCCAGTATAGAACAGGGGACTGGAAACACCATATATTTT
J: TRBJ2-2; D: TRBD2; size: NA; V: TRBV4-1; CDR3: CASSRTSGMTGELFF; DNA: TGCGCCAGCAGTCGGACTAGCGGGATGACCGGGGAGCTGTTTTTT
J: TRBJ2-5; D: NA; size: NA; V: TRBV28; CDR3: CASSRQNVETQYF; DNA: TGTGCCAGCAGCCGACAGAATGTAGAGACCCAGTACTTC
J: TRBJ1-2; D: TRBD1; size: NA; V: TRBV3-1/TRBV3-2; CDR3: CASRWDRWYYGYTF; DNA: TGTGCCAGCCGCTGGGACAGGTGGTACTATGGCTACACCTTC
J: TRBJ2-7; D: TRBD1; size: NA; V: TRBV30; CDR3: CAWSPDRGLYYEQYF; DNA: TGTGCCTGGAGCCCTGACAGGGGGCTCTACTACGAGCAGTACTTC